Listed here is a single TCR beta chain. No antigen is known for it. Primers: 60 Vbeta forward and 13 Jbeta reverse. Produced via immunoSEQ multiplex PCR; TCRdb's table is partial and in-frame only. The sample's table shows tens of thousands of clones. This specimen comes from a study of cytomegalovirus exposure and HLA in healthy donors. Study outcomes and limitations: The authors enumerated 180 or so TCR beta chains as linked to cytomegalovirus.

Sequencing input: PBMCs. The source of this sequence is a man over 45 in good health and CMV-seropositive.

CDR3 sequence reads: CASSPRRDRGYEQFF. DNA for the CDR3: TGTGCCAGCTCACCACGACGGGACAGGGGCTATGAGCAGTTCTTC. The rearrangement links TRBV18 to TRBJ2-1; TRBD1 matches at 10 bases. J lost 8 bases, V lost 1 base, and 5 bases had no gene match. The germline gives CDR1 KGHSH, CDR2 LQKENI. The length of the CDR3 is 15 residues. Together with reference TRBV18 and TRBJ2-1, the CDR3 gives the full variable domain: NAGVMQNPRHLVRRRGQEARLRCSPMKGHSHVYWYRQLPEEGLKFMVYLQKENIIDESGMPKERFSAEFPKEGPSILRIQQVVRGDSAAYFCASSPRRDRGYEQFFGPGTRLTVL.